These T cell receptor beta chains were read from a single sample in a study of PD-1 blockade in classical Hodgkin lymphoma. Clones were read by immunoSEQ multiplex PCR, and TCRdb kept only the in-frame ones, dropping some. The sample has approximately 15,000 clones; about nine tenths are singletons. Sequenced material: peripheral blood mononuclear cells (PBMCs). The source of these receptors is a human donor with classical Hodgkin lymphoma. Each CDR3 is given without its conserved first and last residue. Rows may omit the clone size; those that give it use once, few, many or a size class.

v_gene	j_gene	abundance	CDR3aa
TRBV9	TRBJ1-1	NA	ASSVAGNTEAF
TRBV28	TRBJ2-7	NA	ASSSGLAGVIKYEQY
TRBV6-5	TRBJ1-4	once	ASSYSRAGGNEKLF
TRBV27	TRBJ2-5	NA	ASSLSWLAGGGGVETQY
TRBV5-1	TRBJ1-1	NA	ASSLFTSGAGTEAF
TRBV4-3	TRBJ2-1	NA	ASSQDWDGLNNEQF
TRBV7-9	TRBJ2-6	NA	ASSLTGSGGANVLT
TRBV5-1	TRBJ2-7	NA	ASSPSGSYEQY
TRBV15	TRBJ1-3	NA	ATSRVIGGLD
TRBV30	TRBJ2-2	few	AWSLGTSGIRELF
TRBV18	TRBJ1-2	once	ASSPRESPGGYT
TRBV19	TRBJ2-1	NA	ASSESGTGVFNEQF
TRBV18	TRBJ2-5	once	ASSPGLAGVVETQY
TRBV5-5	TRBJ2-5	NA	ASSSFWETQY
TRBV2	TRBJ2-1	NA	ASRVGVRDEQF
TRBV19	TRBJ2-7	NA	ASSKAALREQY
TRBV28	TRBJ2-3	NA	ASSLWGRGRGNTQY
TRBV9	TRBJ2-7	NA	ASSVDQGLASYEQY
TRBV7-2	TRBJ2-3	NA	ASSLQREADTQY
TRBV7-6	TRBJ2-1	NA	ASSLFGVYNEQF
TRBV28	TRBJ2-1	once	ASSSVAGGRNEQF
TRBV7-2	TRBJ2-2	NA	ASSGSRAGGYTGELF
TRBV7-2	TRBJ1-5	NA	ASSLGANQPQH
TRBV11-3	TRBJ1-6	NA	ASSLDSPLH
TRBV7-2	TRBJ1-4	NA	ASSLEAAGATEKLF
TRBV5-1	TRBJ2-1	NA	ASSLGDIYNEQF
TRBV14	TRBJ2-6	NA	ASSPILRASGANVLT